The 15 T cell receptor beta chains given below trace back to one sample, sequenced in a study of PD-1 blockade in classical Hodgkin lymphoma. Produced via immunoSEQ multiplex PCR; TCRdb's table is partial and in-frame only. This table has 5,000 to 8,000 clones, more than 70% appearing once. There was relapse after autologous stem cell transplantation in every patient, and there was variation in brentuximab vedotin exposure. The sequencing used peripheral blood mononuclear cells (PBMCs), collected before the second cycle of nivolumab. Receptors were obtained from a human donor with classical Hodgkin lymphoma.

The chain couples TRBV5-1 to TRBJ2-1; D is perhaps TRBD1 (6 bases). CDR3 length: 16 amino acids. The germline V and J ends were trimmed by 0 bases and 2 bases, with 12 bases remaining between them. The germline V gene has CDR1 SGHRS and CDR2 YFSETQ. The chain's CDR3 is CASSLARDKPYNEQFF. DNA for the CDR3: TGCGCCAGCAGCTTGGCCCGGGACAAACCCTACAATGAGCAGTTCTTC.

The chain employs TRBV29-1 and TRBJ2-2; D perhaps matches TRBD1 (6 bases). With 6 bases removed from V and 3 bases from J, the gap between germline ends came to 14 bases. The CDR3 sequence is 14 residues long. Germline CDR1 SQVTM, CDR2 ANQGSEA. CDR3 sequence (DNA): TGCAGCGTGAAGAGACAGGCCGACACCGGGGAGCTGTTTTTT. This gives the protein CSVKRQADTGELFF.

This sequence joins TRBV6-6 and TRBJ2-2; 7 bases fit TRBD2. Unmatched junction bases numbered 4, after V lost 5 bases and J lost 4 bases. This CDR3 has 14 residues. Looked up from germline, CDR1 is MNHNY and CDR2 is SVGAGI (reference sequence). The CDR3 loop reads CASSGGLGTGELFF. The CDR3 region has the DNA TGTGCCAGCAGTGGCGGACTAGGCACCGGGGAGCTGTTTTTT.

CDR3 in amino acids: CASRRQRPRGPYEQFF. The DNA for the CDR3 is TGTGCCAGCAGGCGTCAAAGGCCCCGGGGACCCTATGAGCAGTTCTTC. The rearrangement joins TRBV7-2 to TRBJ2-1, with D perhaps assigned TRBD1 or TRBD2 (5 bases each). This CDR3 contains 16 residues. CDR1 and CDR2 from the germline V gene are SGHTA and FQGNSA. V was trimmed by 6 bases and J by 8 bases, leaving 23 bases between them.

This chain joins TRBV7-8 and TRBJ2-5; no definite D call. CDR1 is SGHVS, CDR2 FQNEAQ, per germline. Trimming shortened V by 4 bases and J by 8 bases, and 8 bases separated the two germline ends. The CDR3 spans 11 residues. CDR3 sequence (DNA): TGTGCCAGCAGCTCACAGCAAACCCAGTACTTC. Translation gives CASSSQQTQYF.

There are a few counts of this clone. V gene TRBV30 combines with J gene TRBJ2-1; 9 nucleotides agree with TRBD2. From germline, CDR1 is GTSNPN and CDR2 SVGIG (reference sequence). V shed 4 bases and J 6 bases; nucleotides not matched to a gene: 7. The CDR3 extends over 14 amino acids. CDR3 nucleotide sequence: TGTGCCTGGAAGATGGGACTAGCTGCCAATGAGCAGTTCTTC. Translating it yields CAWKMGLAANEQFF.

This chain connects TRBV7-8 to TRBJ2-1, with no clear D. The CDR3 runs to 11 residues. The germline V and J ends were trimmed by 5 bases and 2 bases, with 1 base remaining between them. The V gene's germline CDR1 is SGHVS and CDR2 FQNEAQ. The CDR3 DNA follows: TGTGCCAGCAGCCCCTACAATGAGCAGTTCTTC. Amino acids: CASSPYNEQFF.

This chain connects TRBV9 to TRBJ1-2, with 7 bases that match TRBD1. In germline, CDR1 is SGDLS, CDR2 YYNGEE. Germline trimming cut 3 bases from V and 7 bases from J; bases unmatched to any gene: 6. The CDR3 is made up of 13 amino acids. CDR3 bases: TGTGCCAGCAGCGAAGGGGGCTCATTTGGCTACACCTTC. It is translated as CASSEGGSFGYTF.

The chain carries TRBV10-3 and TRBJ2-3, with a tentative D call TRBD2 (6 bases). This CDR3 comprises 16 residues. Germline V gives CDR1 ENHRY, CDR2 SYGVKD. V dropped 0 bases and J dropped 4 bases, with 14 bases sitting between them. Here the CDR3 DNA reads TGTGCCATCAGTGAGTCAGGGCGGGGTGAGGCAGATACGCAGTATTTT. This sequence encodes CAISESGRGEADTQYF.

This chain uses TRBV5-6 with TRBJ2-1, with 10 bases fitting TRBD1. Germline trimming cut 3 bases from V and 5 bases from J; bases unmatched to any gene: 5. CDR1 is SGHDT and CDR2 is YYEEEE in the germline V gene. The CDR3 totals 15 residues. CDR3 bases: TGTGCCAGCAGCTGCCGGGACAGGGGACACAATGAGCAGTTCTTC. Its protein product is CASSCRDRGHNEQFF.

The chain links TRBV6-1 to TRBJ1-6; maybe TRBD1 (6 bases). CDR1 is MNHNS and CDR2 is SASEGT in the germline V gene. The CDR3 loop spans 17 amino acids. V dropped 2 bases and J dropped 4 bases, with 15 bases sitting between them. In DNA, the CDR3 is TGTGCCAGCAGTGAATTGGCAGGGGACGTTTATAATTCACCCCTCCACTTT. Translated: CASSELAGDVYNSPLHF.

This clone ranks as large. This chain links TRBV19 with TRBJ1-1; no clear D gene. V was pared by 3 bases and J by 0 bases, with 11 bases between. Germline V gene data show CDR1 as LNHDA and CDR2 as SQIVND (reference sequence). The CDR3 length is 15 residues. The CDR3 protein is CASSIKFWLNTEAFF. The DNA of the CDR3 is TGTGCCAGTAGTATTAAGTTTTGGCTGAACACTGAAGCTTTCTTT.

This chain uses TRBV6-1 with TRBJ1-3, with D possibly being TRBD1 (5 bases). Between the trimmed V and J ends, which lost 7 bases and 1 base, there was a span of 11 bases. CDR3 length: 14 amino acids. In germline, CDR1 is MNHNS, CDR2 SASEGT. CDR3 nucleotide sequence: TGTGCCAGCAAGGCTCAGGGATCTGGAAACACCATATATTTT. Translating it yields CASKAQGSGNTIYF.

The CDR3 reads CASSVMAGVMETQYF. CDR3 nucleotides: TGTGCCAGCAGCGTAATGGCTGGGGTGATGGAGACCCAGTACTTC. The chain joins TRBV9 to TRBJ2-5, with D unclear. With 1 base removed from V and 5 bases from J, the gap between germline ends came to 15 bases. The germline gives CDR1 SGDLS, CDR2 YYNGEE. The CDR3 contains 15 residues. The full variable domain, rest sourced from reference TRBV9 and TRBJ2-5, is DSGVTQTPKHLITATGQRVTLRCSPRSGDLSVYWYQQSLDQGLQFLIQYYNGEERAKGNILERFSAQQFPDLHSELNLSSLELGDSALYFCASSVMAGVMETQYFGPGTRLLVL.

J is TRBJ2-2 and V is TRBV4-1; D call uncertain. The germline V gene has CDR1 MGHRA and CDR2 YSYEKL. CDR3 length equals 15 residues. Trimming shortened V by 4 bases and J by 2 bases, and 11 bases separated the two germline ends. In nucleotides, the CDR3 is TGCGCCAGCAGCCCCCCCGCCCCTAACACCGGGGAGCTGTTTTTT. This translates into CASSPPAPNTGELFF.